A single sample is the source of the 6 T cell receptor beta chains below, sequenced in a study of T cells in Graves' hyperthyroidism and ophthalmopathy. It was RNA transcripts that yielded the amplified TCR beta CDR3 regions. An initial round of RT-PCR targeting the TCR CDR3 relied on the HTBI primer set. Each CDR3 protein gets one entry after TCRdb re-called the multiplex PCR reads with MiXCR. The table includes 380,000 or so distinct CDR3 sequences, roughly 12% detected once. Sequenced material: blood. These receptors all stem from a man aged 25 to 40 with Graves' hyperthyroidism that later progressed to Graves' ophthalmopathy.

The rearrangement links TRBV25-1 to TRBJ2-3; D is possibly TRBD2 (6 bases). The CDR3 has 14 residues. CDR1 MGHDK and CDR2 SYGVNS come from the germline V gene. Trimming took off 3 bases at V and 7 bases at J, with 14 bases between the two ends. CDR3 loop: CASSDQGLLNTQYF. The DNA for the CDR3 is TGTGCCAGCAGTGATCAGGGACTCTTAAATACGCAGTATTTT.

There are a few counts of this clonotype. The chain recombines TRBV27 with TRBJ1-4; the D gene is possibly TRBD1 (6 bases). CDR1 is MNHEY, CDR2 SMNVEV, per germline (reference sequence). The V end was cut by 8 bases, the J end by 8 bases, with 24 bases between. The CDR3 runs to 16 residues. The CDR3 loop is CASPPKRGGLKEKLFF. CDR3 sequence (DNA): TGTGCCAGCCCTCCCAAGAGGGGGGGGCTGAAGGAAAAACTGTTTTTT. Full variable domain (rest looked up from reference TRBV27 and TRBJ1-4): EAQVTQNPRYLITVTGKKLTVTCSQNMNHEYMSWYRQDPGLGLRQIYYSMNVEVTDKGDVPEGYKVSRKEKRNFPLILESPSPNQTSLYFCASPPKRGGLKEKLFFGSGTQLSVL.

At least ten counts were recorded for this clonotype. The chain recombines TRBV11-2 with TRBJ2-5, with D perhaps TRBD2 (5 bases). Germline V gene lookup returns CDR1 SGHAT and CDR2 FQNNGV. The CDR3 is 16 amino acids. Deletions cut 5 bases from V and 5 bases from J, with 21 bases between. Here the CDR3 reads CASSTTVTHTGETQYF. The CDR3 nucleotides read TGTGCCAGCAGCACCACTGTGACCCATACGGGGGAGACCCAGTACTTC.

Worth noting for this clonotype: With a much larger clone just one base away, this may be a read error. The gene calls are TRBV5-4 and TRBJ2-7; possibly TRBD1 for D (6 bases). Germline lookup yields CDR1 SGHNT and CDR2 YYREEE (reference sequence). The CDR3 has 14 amino acids. V was pared by 2 bases and J by 2 bases, with 11 bases between. CDR3 loop: CASSFRDNPYEQYF. The DNA for the CDR3 is TGTGCCAGCAGCTTCCGGGACAACCCCTACGAGCAGTACTTC.

This clonotype was counted ten times or more. The chain is built from TRBV30 and TRBJ2-3; 7 bases are shared with TRBD1. CDR3 length equals 13 residues. Losses at the gene ends were 5 bases for V and 4 bases for J; bases not matched to a gene: 6. Germline V gene data show CDR1 as GTSNPN and CDR2 as SVGIG (reference sequence). Here the CDR3 reads CAWRLQGSDTQYF. The CDR3, as DNA: TGTGCCTGGCGACTACAGGGGTCAGATACGCAGTATTTT.

This clonotype was seen repeatedly, ten times or more. In DNA, the CDR3 is TGTGCCAGCAGCGATCGGGACAGGGGTTTTATGGATGAGCAGTTCTTC. It yields the protein CASSDRDRGFMDEQFF. The chain is built from TRBV6-1 and TRBJ2-1; TRBD1 agrees at 10 bases. The junction had 13 bases not matched to a gene; V was cut back by 6 bases and J by 8 bases. Germline values: CDR1 MNHNS, CDR2 SASEGT. The CDR3 extends over 16 amino acids.